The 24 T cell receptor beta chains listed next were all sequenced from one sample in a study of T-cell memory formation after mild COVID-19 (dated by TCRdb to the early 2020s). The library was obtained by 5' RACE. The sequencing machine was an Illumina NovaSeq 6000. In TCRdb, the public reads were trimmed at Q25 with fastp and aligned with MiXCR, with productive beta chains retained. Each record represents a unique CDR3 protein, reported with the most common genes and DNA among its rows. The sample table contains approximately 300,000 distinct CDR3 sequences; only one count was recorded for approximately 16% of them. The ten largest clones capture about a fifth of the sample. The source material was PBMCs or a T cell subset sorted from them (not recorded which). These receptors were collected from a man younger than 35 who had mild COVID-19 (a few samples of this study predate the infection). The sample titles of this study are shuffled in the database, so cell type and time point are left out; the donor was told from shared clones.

Here the CDR3 reads CASSRNVGGTNEQFF. The CDR3 DNA sequence: TGTGCCAGCAGCCGGAACGTTGGGGGCACGAATGAGCAGTTCTTC. J is TRBJ2-1 and V is TRBV5-5, with a weak D call TRBD1 (6 bases). The germline gives CDR1 SGHKS, CDR2 YYEKEE (reference sequence). The CDR3 is 15 amino acids. V shed 4 bases and J shed 7 bases, with 18 bases lying between them.

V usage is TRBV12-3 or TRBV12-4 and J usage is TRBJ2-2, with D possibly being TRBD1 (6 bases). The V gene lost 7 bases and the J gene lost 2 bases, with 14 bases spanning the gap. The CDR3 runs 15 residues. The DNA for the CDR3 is TGTGCCAGCACCCGTGGGGGACAAAACACCGGGGAGCTGTTTTTT. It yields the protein CASTRGGQNTGELFF.

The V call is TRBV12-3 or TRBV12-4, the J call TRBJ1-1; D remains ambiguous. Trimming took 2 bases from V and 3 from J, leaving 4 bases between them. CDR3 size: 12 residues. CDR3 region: CASSLHYTEAFF. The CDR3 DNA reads TGTGCCAGCAGTTTACATTACACTGAAGCTTTCTTT.

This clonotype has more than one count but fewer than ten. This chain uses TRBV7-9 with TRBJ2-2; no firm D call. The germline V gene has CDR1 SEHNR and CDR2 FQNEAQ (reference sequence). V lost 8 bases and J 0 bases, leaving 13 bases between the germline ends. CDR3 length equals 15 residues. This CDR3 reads CASGSNDANTGELFF. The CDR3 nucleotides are TGTGCCAGCGGCAGCAACGACGCGAACACCGGGGAGCTGTTTTTT.

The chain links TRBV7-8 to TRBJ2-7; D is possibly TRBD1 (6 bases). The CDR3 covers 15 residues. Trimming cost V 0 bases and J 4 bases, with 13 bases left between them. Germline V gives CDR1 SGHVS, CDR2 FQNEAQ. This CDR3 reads CASSLAGDTSYEQYF. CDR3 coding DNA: TGTGCCAGCAGCTTAGCGGGGGACACGTCATACGAGCAGTACTTC.

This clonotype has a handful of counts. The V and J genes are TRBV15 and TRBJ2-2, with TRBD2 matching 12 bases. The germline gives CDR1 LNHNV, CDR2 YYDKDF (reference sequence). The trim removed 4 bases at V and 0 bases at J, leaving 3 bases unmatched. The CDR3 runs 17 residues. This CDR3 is CATSTGLAGSNTGELFF. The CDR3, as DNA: TGTGCCACCAGCACCGGACTAGCGGGATCGAACACCGGGGAGCTGTTTTTT.

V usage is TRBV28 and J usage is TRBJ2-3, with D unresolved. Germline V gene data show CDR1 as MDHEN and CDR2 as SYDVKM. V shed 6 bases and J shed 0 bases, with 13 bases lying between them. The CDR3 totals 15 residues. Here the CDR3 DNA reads TGTGCCAGCAGCACCGGGTGGGCGAGCACAGATACGCAGTATTTT. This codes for CASSTGWASTDTQYF.

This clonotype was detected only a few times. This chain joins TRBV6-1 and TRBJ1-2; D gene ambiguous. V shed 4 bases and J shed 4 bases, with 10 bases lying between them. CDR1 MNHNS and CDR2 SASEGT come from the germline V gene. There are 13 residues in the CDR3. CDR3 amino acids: CASSGRVVYGYTF. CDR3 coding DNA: TGTGCCAGCAGTGGGAGGGTAGTCTATGGCTACACCTTC.

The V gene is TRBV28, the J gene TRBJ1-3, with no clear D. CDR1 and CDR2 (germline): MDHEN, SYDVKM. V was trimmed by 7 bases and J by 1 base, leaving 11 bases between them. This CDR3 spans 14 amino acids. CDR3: CASTEPGSGNTIYF. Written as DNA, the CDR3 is TGTGCCAGCACCGAACCGGGATCTGGAAACACCATATATTTT.

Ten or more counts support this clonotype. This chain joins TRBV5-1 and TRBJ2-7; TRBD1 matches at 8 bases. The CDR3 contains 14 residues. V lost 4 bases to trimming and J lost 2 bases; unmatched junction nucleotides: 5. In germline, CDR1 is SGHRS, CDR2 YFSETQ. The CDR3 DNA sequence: TGCGCCAGCAGCCTGGGACAGGCAGCCTACGAGCAGTACTTC. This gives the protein CASSLGQAAYEQYF.

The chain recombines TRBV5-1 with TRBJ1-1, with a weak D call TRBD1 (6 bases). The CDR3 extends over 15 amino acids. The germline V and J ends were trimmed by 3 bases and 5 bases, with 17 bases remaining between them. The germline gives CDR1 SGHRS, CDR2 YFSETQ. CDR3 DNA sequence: TGCGCCAGCAGCTCGGGACACGAGGGGGGAACTGAAGCTTTCTTT. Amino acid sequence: CASSSGHEGGTEAFF.

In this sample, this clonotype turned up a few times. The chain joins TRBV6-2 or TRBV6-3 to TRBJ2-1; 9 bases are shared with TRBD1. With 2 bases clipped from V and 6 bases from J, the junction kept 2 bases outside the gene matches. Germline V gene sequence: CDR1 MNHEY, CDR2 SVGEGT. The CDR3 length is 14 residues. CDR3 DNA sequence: TGTGCCAGCAGTTACGAGACAGGGGGCAATGAGCAGTTCTTC. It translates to CASSYETGGNEQFF.

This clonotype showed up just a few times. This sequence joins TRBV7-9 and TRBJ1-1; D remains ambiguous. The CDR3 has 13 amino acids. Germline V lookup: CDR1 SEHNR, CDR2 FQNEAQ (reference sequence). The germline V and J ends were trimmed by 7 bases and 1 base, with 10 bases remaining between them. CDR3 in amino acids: CASMRETNTEAFF. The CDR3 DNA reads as TGTGCCAGCATGAGGGAAACGAACACTGAAGCTTTCTTT.

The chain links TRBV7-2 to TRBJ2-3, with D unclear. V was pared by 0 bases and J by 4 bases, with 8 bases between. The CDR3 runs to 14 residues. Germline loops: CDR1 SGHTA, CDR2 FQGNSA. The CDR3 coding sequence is TGTGCCAGCAGCTTAGCTCTGGTCCCAGATACGCAGTATTTT. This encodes CASSLALVPDTQYF.

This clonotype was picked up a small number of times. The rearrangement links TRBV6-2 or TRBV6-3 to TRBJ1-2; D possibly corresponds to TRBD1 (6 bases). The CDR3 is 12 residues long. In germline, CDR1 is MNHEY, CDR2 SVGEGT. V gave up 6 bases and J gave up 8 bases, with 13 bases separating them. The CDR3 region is CASRDTGHGYTF. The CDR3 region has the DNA TGTGCCAGCAGGGATACAGGGCACGGCTACACCTTC.

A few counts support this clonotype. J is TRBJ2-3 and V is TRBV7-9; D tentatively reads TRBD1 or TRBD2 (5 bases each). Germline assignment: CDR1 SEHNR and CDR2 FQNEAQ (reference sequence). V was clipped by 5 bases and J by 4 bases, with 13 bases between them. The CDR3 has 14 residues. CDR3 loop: CASSTPGTADTQYF. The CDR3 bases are TGTGCCAGCAGCACTCCGGGGACGGCAGATACGCAGTATTTT.

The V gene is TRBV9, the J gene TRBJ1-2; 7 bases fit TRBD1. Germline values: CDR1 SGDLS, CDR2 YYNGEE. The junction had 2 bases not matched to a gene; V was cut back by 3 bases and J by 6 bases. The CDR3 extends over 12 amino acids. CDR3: CASSATGNGYTF. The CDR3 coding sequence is TGTGCCAGCAGCGCGACAGGGAATGGCTACACCTTC.

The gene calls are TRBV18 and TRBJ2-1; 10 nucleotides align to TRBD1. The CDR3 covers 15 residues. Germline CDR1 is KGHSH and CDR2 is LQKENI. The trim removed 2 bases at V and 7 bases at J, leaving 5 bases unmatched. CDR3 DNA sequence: TGTGCCAGCTCACCAGGGACAGGGGCAGGGAATGAGCAGTTCTTC. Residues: CASSPGTGAGNEQFF.

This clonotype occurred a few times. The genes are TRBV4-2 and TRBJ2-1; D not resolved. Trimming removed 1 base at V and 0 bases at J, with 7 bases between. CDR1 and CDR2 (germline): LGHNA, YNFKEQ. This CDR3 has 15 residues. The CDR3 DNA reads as TGTGCCAGCAGCCAAGGGGGTTCCTCCTACAATGAGCAGTTCTTC. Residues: CASSQGGSSYNEQFF.

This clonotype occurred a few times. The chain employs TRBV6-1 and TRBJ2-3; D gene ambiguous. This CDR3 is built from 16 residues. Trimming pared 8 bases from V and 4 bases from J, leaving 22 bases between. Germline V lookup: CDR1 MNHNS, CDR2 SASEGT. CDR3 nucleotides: TGTGCCAGCCGAATCCCCGGGTCTATCATCGCAGATACGCAGTATTTT. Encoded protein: CASRIPGSIIADTQYF.

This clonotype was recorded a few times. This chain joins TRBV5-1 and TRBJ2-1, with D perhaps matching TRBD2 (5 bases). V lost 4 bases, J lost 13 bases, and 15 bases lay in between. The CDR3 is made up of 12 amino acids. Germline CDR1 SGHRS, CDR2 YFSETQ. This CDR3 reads CASSTTGYGQFF. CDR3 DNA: TGCGCCAGCAGCACGACGGGGTACGGACAGTTCTTC. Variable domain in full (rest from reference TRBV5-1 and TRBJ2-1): KAGVTQTPRYLIKTRGQQVTLSCSPISGHRSVSWYQQTPGQGLQFLFEYFSETQRNKGNFPGRFSGRQFSNSRSEMNVSTLELGDSALYLCASSTTGYGQFFGPGTRLTVL.

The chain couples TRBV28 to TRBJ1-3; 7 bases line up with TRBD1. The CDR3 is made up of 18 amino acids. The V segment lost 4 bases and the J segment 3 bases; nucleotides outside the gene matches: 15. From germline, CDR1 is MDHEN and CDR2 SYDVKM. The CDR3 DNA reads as TGTGCCAGCAGTTCCTTCATAACGAGAACAGGGGTTGGAAACACCATATATTTT. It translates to CASSSFITRTGVGNTIYF.

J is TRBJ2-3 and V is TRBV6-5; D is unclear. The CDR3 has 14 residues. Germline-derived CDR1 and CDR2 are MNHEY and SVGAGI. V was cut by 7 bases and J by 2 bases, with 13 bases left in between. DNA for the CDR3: TGTGCCAGCATCGGGTCTTACCCCACAGATACGCAGTATTTT. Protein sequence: CASIGSYPTDTQYF.

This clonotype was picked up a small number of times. CDR3 coding DNA: TGCGCCAGCAGCGGTACTCTCTTCAGCTCCTACGAGCAGTACTTC. Translated, it gives CASSGTLFSSYEQYF. The chain is built from TRBV5-1 and TRBJ2-7; unclear D gene. Germline-derived CDR1 and CDR2 are SGHRS and YFSETQ. V dropped 4 bases and J dropped 0 bases, with 14 bases sitting between them. This CDR3 region has 15 residues.